This passage covers 19 T cell receptor beta chains from one sample sequenced in a study of blood T cell repertoires in COVID-19. Measured with immunoSEQ multiplex PCR; TCRdb has only the in-frame clones, and not every one. The sample holds some 170,000 clones, about 87% seen once. Sequenced: peripheral blood. The receptors stem from a woman in her forties or fifties with acute or convalescent COVID-19.

This chain links TRBV7-9 with TRBJ2-2, with TRBD1 matching 9 bases. The CDR3 runs to 15 residues. V dropped 5 bases and J dropped 1; count of bases not matched to a gene: 2. The germline gives CDR1 SEHNR, CDR2 FQNEAQ (reference sequence). The CDR3 here is CASSPGQGNTGELFF. The DNA for the CDR3 is TGTGCCAGCAGCCCGGGACAGGGGAACACCGGGGAGCTGTTTTTT.

V usage is TRBV3-1 (or the pseudogene TRBV3-2) and J usage is TRBJ1-1; D is uncertain. Trimming shortened V by 4 bases and J by 1 base, and 10 bases separated the two germline ends. The CDR3 consists of 14 residues. Per germline, CDR1 LGHDT and CDR2 YNNKEL (reference sequence). The CDR3 loop is CASSLHGENTEAFF. In DNA form, the CDR3 reads TGTGCCAGCAGCCTGCACGGGGAGAACACTGAAGCTTTCTTT.

This clone was seen only a few times. V gene TRBV19 combines with J gene TRBJ2-1; 8 bases align to TRBD1. V shed 7 bases and J 9 bases; nucleotides not matched to a gene: 8. The length of the CDR3 is 13 residues. Germline CDR1 LNHDA, CDR2 SQIVND (reference sequence). CDR3 protein: CASKPQGAGEQFF. The CDR3 coding sequence is TGTGCCAGTAAACCGCAGGGGGCAGGTGAGCAGTTCTTC. The entire variable domain, with the rest obtained from reference TRBV19 and TRBJ2-1, is as follows: DGGITQSPKYLFRKEGQNVTLSCEQNLNHDAMYWYRQDPGQGLRLIYYSQIVNDFQKGDIAEGYSVSREKKESFPLTVTSAQKNPTAFYLCASKPQGAGEQFFGPGTRLTVL.

This clone has a single count. The rearrangement joins TRBV2 to TRBJ2-1; 9 nucleotides agree with TRBD2. V shed 6 bases, J shed 10 bases, and the junction held 16 bases outside the gene matches. The CDR3 length is 16 residues. Germline V CDR1 and CDR2: SNHLY, FYNNEI. The CDR3 sequence: CASSDFGSSGRGEQFF. CDR3 sequence (DNA): TGTGCCAGCAGCGACTTTGGGAGTAGCGGGAGAGGGGAGCAGTTCTTC.

DNA of the CDR3: TGTGCCAGCAGGGGCTCACTCCCCGGGGAGCTGTTTTTT. Translating gives CASRGSLPGELFF. The chain has TRBV6-5 and TRBJ2-2; the D is unclear. V was cut by 6 bases and J by 6 bases, with 11 bases left in between. Germline CDR1 reads MNHEY; CDR2 reads SVGAGI. The CDR3 has 13 amino acids.

The V call is TRBV9, the J call TRBJ1-2; the D gene is possibly TRBD1 (6 bases). The CDR3 covers 16 residues. Trimming left V 0 bases short and J 5 bases short, with 17 bases between. Germline V gene data show CDR1 as SGDLS and CDR2 as YYNGEE. CDR3 bases: TGTGCCAGCAGCGTAGAACCCACAGGGCCTCGTTATGGCTACACCTTC. The encoded protein is CASSVEPTGPRYGYTF.

The rearrangement uses TRBV30 and TRBJ1-2; perhaps TRBD1 as D (6 bases). The CDR3 totals 12 residues. Trimming pared 4 bases from V and 1 base from J, leaving 7 bases between. Germline lookup yields CDR1 GTSNPN and CDR2 SVGIG (reference sequence). CDR3 region: CAWMDSNYGYTF. In DNA, the CDR3 is TGTGCCTGGATGGACAGTAACTATGGCTACACCTTC.

This clone was seen just once. The DNA for the CDR3 is TGTGCCAGCAGCTTAGCCGTCGACAGCTACTATGGCTACACCTTC. Amino acids: CASSLAVDSYYGYTF. The rearrangement joins TRBV7-9 to TRBJ1-2; tentatively, D is TRBD1 (5 bases). CDR1 and CDR2 (germline): SEHNR, FQNEAQ (reference sequence). The CDR3 has 15 amino acids. Trimming removed 0 bases from V and 3 bases from J, with 11 bases in between.

J is TRBJ2-3 and V is TRBV9, with TRBD2 as a possible D gene (6 bases). The CDR3 extends over 15 amino acids. The germline gives CDR1 SGDLS, CDR2 YYNGEE. V was shortened by 5 bases and J by 3 bases, with 16 bases between the two germline ends. The CDR3 here is CASRDGGPGTDTQYF. The CDR3 DNA reads TGTGCCAGCAGGGACGGAGGGCCTGGGACAGATACGCAGTATTTT.

The chain recombines TRBV6-5 with TRBJ2-5; D unresolved. Trimming removed 4 bases from V and 0 bases from J, with 6 bases in between. The length of the CDR3 is 13 residues. Per germline, CDR1 MNHEY and CDR2 SVGAGI. Written as DNA, the CDR3 is TGTGCCAGCAGTTTAACAGACCAAGAGACCCAGTACTTC. Encoded protein: CASSLTDQETQYF.

This chain joins TRBV6-1 and TRBJ1-2, with 11 bases identical to TRBD1. V was clipped by 2 bases and J by 4 bases; unmatched bases: 6. This CDR3 region has 16 residues. Germline values: CDR1 MNHNS, CDR2 SASEGT. In DNA, the CDR3 is TGTGCCAGCAGTGAACGGACAGGGGGCGCTGCCTATGGCTACACCTTC. Protein product: CASSERTGGAAYGYTF.

The rearrangement joins TRBV7-2 to TRBJ1-6; no clear D. CDR1 SGHTA and CDR2 FQGNSA come from the germline V gene. CDR3 length: 15 amino acids. With 5 bases removed from V and 1 base from J, the gap between germline ends came to 9 bases. CDR3 region: CASSRTGSYNSPLHF. CDR3 DNA sequence: TGTGCCAGCAGCCGGACGGGATCCTATAATTCACCCCTCCACTTT.

The CDR3 reads CASSPGDSLTYTF. In DNA, the CDR3 is TGTGCCAGTAGTCCGGGAGATTCCCTAACATACACCTTC. V and J are TRBV19 and TRBJ1-2; D remains unclear. V was clipped by 5 bases and J by 11 bases, with 18 bases between them. CDR3 length: 13 residues. Germline V gene lookup returns CDR1 LNHDA and CDR2 SQIVND (reference sequence). Drawing the rest from reference TRBV19 and TRBJ1-2, the complete variable domain is DGGITQSPKYLFRKEGQNVTLSCEQNLNHDAMYWYRQDPGQGLRLIYYSQIVNDFQKGDIAEGYSVSREKKESFPLTVTSAQKNPTAFYLCASSPGDSLTYTFGSGTRLTVV.

The J gene is TRBJ1-2, the V gene TRBV7-8, with D perhaps matching TRBD1 (5 bases). The CDR3 spans 12 residues. V was clipped by 2 bases and J by 4 bases, with 5 bases between them. Germline V gene data show CDR1 as SGHVS and CDR2 as FQNEAQ. This CDR3 reads CASSLTGYGYTF. CDR3 DNA sequence: TGTGCCAGCAGCTTAACAGGCTATGGCTACACCTTC. Looking up the rest from reference TRBV7-8 and TRBJ1-2 gives the full variable domain: GAGVSQSPRYKVAKRGQDVALRCDPISGHVSLFWYQQALGQGPEFLTYFQNEAQLDKSGLPSDRFFAERPEGSVSTLKIQRTQQEDSAVYLCASSLTGYGYTFGSGTRLTVV.

V is TRBV14 and J is TRBJ2-7; D may be TRBD1 (5 bases). The germline V and J ends were trimmed by 0 bases and 6 bases, with 9 bases remaining between them. The CDR3 contains 13 residues. Per germline, CDR1 SGHDN and CDR2 FVKESK. DNA of the CDR3: TGTGCCAGCAGCCAAGATGTAGGGGCCGAGCAGTACTTC. Its protein product is CASSQDVGAEQYF. The full variable domain, its missing parts supplied by reference TRBV14 and TRBJ2-7, is EAGVTQFPSHSVIEKGQTVTLRCDPISGHDNLYWYRRVMGKEIKFLLHFVKESKQDESGMPNNRFLAERTGGTYSTLKVQPAELEDSGVYFCASSQDVGAEQYFGPGTRLTVT.

The rearrangement joins TRBV6-5 to TRBJ1-2; D is possibly TRBD1 (6 bases). Germline CDR1 MNHEY, CDR2 SVGAGI. Trimming left V 0 bases short and J 7 bases short, with 18 bases between. The CDR3 contains 16 residues. This chain's CDR3 is CASSYSPLDSLSGYTF. The CDR3 DNA reads as TGTGCCAGCAGTTACTCACCTCTGGACAGCCTGAGTGGCTACACCTTC.

V gene TRBV10-3 combines with J gene TRBJ1-3; 10 bases are shared with TRBD1. CDR1 and CDR2 (germline): ENHRY, SYGVKD. The CDR3 contains 14 residues. V gave up 1 base and J gave up 7 bases; unmatched junction bases: 1. CDR3 sequence reads: CAISELGQGNTIYF. Here the CDR3 DNA reads TGTGCCATCAGTGAGTTGGGACAGGGGAACACCATATATTTT.

The chain employs TRBV9 and TRBJ1-1; TRBD1 might be the D (6 bases). CDR1 and CDR2 (germline): SGDLS, YYNGEE. This CDR3 region has 18 residues. The V end was cut by 0 bases, the J end by 0 bases, with 18 bases between. CDR3 amino acids: CASSVGQGGGQLNTEAFF. In DNA, the CDR3 is TGTGCCAGCAGCGTAGGTCAGGGTGGAGGACAGTTGAACACTGAAGCTTTCTTT.

The chain joins TRBV12-3 or TRBV12-4 to TRBJ2-5, with a weak D call TRBD1 (5 bases). The CDR3 runs to 12 residues. Trimming removed 7 bases from V and 4 bases from J, with 10 bases in between. CDR3 protein: CASKVGAETQYF. DNA for the CDR3: TGTGCCAGCAAAGTAGGGGCAGAGACCCAGTACTTC.